This TCR beta chain appears in the sequencing data of a study of blood T cell repertoires in COVID-19. Study-level information: The United States, Italy and Spain provided the acute and convalescent COVID-19 samples.

Enrolment of Seattle patients took place during active infection, and they were followed longitudinally. Source study methods: Estimation of nucleated cell counts relied on the amplification of reference gene primers. TCRdb keeps only in-frame clones here, not all; method: immunoSEQ multiplex PCR. The DNA gave D and trimming, while V, J and clone size come from that table. Seen here are 200,000 to 250,000 clones, 90% to 95% observed once, and the top ten hold 0.82%. Deletions cut 3 bases from V and 6 bases from J, with 15 bases between. Germline V lookup: CDR1 MNHEY, CDR2 SMNVEV (reference sequence). The CDR3 consists of 15 residues.

The receptor's source is a man between 60 and 70 years old with COVID-19, enrolled during active disease. The sequenced sample consisted of peripheral blood. The genes are TRBV27 and TRBJ2-1; the D is unclear. CDR3 residues: CASSFKALASNEQFF. The CDR3, as DNA: TGTGCCAGCAGTTTCAAAGCGTTAGCTAGCAATGAGCAGTTCTTC.